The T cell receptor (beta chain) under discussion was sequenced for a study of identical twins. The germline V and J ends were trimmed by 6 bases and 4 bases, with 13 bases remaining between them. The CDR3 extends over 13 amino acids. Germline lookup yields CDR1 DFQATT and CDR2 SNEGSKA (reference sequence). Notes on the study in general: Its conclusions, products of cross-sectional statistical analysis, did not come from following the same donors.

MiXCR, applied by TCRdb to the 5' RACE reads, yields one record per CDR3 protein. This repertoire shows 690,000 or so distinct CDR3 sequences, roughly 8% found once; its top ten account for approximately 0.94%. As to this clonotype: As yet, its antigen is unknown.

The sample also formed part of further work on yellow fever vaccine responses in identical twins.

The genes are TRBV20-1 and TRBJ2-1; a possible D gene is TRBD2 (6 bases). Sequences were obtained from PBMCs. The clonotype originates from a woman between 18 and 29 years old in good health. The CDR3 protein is CSAEGENYNEQFF. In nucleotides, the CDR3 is TGCAGTGCGGAGGGAGAAAATTACAATGAGCAGTTCTTC.